A selection of T cell receptor beta chains follows, all from one sample in a study of blood T cell repertoires in COVID-19. Profiled with immunoSEQ multiplex PCR; TCRdb holds only in-frame clones, not every one. Of fewer than 400,000 clones detected, about nine tenths appear once; the ten largest clones hold about 1.8%. Sequencing input: PBMCs or T cells enriched from blood (not recorded which). These receptor sequences come from a woman aged 30 to 39 who had recovered from COVID-19. Each CDR3 is given with its conserved first and last residue. Each record gives: D gene, V gene, J gene, CDR3 protein. A D gene is named only where the DNA matches it firmly.

D: .; V: TRBV18; J: TRBJ2-2; CDR3: CASVRTGYTGELFF
D: TRBD1; V: TRBV7-2; J: TRBJ1-5; CDR3: CASSQIPGTGVNNQPQHF
D: .; V: TRBV7-9; J: TRBJ1-1; CDR3: CASSFPRDTSSTEAFF
D: .; V: TRBV18; J: TRBJ1-4; CDR3: CASSPQQGREEKLFF
D: .; V: TRBV6-2/TRBV6-3; J: TRBJ1-5; CDR3: CASSYQKGLGMPQHF
D: TRBD1; V: TRBV7-2; J: TRBJ1-1; CDR3: CASSRGQGASAFF
D: .; V: TRBV7-2; J: TRBJ1-2; CDR3: CASSLVRNYGYTF
D: TRBD1; V: TRBV2; J: TRBJ1-2; CDR3: CASSETTGSGNYGYTF
D: TRBD1; V: TRBV9; J: TRBJ1-2; CDR3: CASSDSGTGASNYGYTF
D: .; V: TRBV10-3; J: TRBJ1-1; CDR3: CAISGRNTEAFF
D: .; V: TRBV21-1; J: TRBJ2-2; CDR3: CASSKAPTSGTFTGELFF
D: TRBD2; V: TRBV28; J: TRBJ2-5; CDR3: CASSSGASGSLLETQYF
D: TRBD1; V: TRBV10-3; J: TRBJ1-4; CDR3: CAIGLTGDNEKLFF